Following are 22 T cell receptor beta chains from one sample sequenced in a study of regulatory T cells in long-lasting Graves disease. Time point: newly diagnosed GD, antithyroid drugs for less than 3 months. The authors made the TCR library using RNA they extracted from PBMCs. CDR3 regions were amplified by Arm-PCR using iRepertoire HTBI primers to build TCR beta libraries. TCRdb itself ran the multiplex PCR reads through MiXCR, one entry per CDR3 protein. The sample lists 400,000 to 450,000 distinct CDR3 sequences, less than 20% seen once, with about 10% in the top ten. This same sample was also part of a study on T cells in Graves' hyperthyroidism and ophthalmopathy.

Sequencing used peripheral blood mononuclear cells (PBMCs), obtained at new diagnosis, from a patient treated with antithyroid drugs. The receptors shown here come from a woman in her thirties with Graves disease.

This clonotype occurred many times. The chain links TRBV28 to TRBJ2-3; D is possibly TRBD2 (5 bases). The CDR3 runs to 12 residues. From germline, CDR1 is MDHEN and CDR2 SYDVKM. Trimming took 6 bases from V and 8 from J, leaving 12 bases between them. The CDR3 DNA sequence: TGTGCCAGCAGCCTTAGGGAGATTACGCAGTATTTT. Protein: CASSLREITQYF.

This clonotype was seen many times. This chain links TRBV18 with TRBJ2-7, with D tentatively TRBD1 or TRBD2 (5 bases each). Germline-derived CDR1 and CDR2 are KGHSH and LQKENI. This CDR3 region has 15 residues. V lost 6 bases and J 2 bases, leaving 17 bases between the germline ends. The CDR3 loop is CASSSGTGHTYEQYF. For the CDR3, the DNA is TGTGCCAGCTCCTCCGGGACCGGACACACCTACGAGCAGTACTTC.

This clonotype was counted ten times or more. The CDR3 bases are TGTGCCAGCAGCTTAGACCCAGCGGCGCAGTTCTTC. It yields the protein CASSLDPAAQFF. This chain links TRBV7-9 with TRBJ2-1, with a tentative D call TRBD2 (5 bases). CDR1 and CDR2 (germline): SEHNR, FQNEAQ (reference sequence). V shed 1 base and J shed 12 bases, with 10 bases lying between them. The CDR3 runs 12 residues. Full variable domain (missing parts from reference TRBV7-9 and TRBJ2-1): DTGVSQNPRHKITKRGQNVTFRCDPISEHNRLYWYRQTLGQGPEFLTYFQNEAQLEKSRLLSDRFSAERPKGSFSTLEIQRTEQGDSAMYLCASSLDPAAQFFGPGTRLTVL.

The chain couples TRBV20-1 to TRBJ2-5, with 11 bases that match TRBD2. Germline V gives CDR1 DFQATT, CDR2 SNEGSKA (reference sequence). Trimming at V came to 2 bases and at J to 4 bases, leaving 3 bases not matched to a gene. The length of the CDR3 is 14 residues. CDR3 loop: CSARPGLAGETQYF. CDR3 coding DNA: TGCAGTGCTAGACCCGGACTAGCGGGAGAGACCCAGTACTTC.

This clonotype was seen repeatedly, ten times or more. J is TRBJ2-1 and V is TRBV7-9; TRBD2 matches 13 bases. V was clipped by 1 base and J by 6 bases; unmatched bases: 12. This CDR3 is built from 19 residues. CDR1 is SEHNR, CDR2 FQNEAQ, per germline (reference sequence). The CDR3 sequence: CASSLGTGTSGVFFNEQFF. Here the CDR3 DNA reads TGTGCCAGCAGCTTAGGCACAGGGACTAGCGGGGTCTTCTTCAATGAGCAGTTCTTC.

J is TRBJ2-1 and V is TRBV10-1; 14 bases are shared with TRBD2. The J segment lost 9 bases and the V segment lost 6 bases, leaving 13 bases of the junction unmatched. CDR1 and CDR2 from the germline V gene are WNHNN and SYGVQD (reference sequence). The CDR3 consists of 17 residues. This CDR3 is CASSSYRLAGGVGEQFF. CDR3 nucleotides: TGCGCCAGCAGCTCCTACCGACTAGCGGGAGGGGTGGGTGAGCAGTTCTTC.

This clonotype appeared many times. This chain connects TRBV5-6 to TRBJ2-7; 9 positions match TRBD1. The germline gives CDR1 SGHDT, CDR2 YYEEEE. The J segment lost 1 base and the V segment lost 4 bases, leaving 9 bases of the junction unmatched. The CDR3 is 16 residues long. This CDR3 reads CASSGEGTGRSYEQYF. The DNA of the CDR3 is TGTGCCAGCAGCGGGGAGGGGACAGGGAGGTCCTACGAGCAGTACTTC.

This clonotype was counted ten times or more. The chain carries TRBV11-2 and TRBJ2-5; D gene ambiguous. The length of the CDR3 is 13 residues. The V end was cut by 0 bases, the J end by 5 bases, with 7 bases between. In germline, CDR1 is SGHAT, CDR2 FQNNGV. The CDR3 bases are TGTGCCAGCAGCTTAGACCACGATGAGACCCAGTACTTC. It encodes CASSLDHDETQYF.

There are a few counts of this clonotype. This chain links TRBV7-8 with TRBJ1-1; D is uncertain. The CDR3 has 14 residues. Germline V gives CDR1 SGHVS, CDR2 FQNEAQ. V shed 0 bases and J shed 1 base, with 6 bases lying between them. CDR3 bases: TGTGCCAGCAGCTTAGCGAGGCAGAACACTGAAGCTTTCTTT. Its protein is CASSLARQNTEAFF.

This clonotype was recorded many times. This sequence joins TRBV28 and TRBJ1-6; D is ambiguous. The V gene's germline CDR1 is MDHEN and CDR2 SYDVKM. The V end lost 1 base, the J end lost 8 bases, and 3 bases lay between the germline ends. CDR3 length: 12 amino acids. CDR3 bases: TGTGCCAGCAGTTTATTGGATTCACCCCTCCACTTT. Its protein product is CASSLLDSPLHF. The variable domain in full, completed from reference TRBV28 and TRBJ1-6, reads DVKVTQSSRYLVKRTGEKVFLECVQDMDHENMFWYRQDPGLGLRLIYFSYDVKMKEKGDIPEGYSVSREKKERFSLILESASTNQTSMYLCASSLLDSPLHFGNGTRLTVT.

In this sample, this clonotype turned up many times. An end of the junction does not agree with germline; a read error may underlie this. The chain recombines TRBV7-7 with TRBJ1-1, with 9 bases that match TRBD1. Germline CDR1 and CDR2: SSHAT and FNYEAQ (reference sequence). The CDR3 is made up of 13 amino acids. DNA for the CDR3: TGTGCTAGCAGCCCGGGACAGGGCACTGAAGCTTTCTTT. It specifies CASSPGQGTEAFF.

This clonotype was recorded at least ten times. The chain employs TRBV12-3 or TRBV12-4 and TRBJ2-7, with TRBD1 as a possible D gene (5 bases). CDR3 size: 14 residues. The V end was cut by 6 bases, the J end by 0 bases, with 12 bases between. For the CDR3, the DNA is TGTGCCAGCAGCACTTCAACAGGCTCCTACGAGCAGTACTTC. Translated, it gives CASSTSTGSYEQYF.

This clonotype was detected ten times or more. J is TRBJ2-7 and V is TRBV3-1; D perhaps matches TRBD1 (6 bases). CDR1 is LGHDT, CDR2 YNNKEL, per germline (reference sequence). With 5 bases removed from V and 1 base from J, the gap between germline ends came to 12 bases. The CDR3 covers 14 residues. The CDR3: CASSSRGQSYEQYF. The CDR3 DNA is TGTGCCAGCAGCTCCCGGGGACAATCCTACGAGCAGTACTTC.

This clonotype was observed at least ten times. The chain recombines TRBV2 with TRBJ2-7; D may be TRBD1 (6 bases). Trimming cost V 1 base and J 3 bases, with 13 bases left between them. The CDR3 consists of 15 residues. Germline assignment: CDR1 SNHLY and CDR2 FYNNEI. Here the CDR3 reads CASSEDSTGSYEQYF. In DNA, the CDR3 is TGTGCCAGCAGTGAAGACTCAACAGGGAGCTACGAGCAGTACTTC.

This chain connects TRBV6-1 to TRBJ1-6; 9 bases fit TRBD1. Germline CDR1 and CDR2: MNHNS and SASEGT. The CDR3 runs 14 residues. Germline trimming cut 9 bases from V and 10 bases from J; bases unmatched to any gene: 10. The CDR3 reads CASEPGQGFSPLHF. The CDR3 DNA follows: TGTGCCAGTGAACCGGGACAGGGATTCTCACCCCTCCACTTT.

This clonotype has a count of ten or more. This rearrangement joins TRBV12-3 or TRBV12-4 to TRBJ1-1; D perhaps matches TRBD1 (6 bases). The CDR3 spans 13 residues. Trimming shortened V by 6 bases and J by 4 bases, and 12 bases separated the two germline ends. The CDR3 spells CASSSTGTTEAFF. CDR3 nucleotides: TGTGCCAGCAGCTCGACAGGTACCACTGAAGCTTTCTTT.

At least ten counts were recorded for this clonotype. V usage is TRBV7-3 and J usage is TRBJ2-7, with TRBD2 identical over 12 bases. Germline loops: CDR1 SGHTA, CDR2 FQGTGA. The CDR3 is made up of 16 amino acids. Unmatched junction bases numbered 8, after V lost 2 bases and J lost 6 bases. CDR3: CASSLSASGRASEQYF. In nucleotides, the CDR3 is TGTGCCAGCAGCTTATCGGCTAGCGGGAGGGCCTCCGAGCAGTACTTC.

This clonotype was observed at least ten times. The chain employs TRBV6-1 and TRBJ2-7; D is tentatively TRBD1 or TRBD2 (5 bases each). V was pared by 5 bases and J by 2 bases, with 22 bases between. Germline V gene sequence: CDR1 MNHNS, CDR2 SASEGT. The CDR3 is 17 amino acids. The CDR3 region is CASSRGVGRATTYEQYF. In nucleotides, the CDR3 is TGTGCCAGCAGTCGGGGTGTGGGCAGGGCCACGACCTACGAGCAGTACTTC.

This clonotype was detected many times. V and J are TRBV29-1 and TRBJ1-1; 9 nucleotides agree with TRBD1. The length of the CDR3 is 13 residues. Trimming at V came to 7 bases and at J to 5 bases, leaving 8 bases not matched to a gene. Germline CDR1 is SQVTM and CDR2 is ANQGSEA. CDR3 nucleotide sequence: TGCAGCGCACCACAGGGGGCCGGTACTGAAGCTTTCTTT. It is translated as CSAPQGAGTEAFF.

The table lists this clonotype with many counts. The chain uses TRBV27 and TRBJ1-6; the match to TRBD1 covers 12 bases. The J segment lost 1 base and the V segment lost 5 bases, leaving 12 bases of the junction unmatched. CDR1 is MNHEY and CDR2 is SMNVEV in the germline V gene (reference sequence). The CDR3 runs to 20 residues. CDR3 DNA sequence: TGTGCCAGCAGTCCGTATCCGGGACAGGGGGCGCGATCCTATAATTCACCCCTCCACTTT. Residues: CASSPYPGQGARSYNSPLHF.

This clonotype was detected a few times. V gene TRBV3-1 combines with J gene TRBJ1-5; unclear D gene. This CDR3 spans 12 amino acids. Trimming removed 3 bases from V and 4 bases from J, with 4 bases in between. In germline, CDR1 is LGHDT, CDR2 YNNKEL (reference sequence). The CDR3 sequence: CASSHKNQPQHF. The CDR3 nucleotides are TGTGCCAGCAGCCATAAAAATCAGCCCCAGCATTTT.

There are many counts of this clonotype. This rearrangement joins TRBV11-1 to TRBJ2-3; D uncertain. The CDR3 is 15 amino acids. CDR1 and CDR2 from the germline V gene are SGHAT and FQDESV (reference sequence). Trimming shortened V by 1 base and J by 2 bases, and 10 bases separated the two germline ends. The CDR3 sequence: CASSLVGGTTDTQYF. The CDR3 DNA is TGTGCCAGCAGCTTAGTTGGCGGAACCACAGATACGCAGTATTTT. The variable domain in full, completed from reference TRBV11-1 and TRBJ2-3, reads EAEVAQSPRYKITEKSQAVAFWCDPISGHATLYWYRQILGQGPELLVQFQDESVVDDSQLPKDRFSAERLKGVDSTLKIQPAELGDSAMYLCASSLVGGTTDTQYFGPGTRLTVL.